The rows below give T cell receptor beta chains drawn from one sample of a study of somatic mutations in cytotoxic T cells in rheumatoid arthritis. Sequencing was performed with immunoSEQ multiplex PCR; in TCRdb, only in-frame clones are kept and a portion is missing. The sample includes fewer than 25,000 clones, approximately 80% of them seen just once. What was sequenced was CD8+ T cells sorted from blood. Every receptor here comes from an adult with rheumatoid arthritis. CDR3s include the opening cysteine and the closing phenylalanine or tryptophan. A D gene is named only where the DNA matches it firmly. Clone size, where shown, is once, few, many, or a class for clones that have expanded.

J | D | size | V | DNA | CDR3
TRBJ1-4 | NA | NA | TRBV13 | TGTGCCAGCAGCCCGACGGGGTCACGGAATGAAAAACTGTTTTTT | CASSPTGSRNEKLFF
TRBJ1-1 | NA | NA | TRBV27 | TGTGCCACCCAAAAGCTTGGGCGGGGCGACACTGAAGCTTTCTTT | CATQKLGRGDTEAFF
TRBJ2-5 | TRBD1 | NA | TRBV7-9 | TGTGCCAGCAGCCCAACAGGGGGCGGAGTGGAGACCCAGTACTTC | CASSPTGGGVETQYF
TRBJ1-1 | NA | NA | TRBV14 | TGTGCCAGCAGCCCATCTATGAGCACTGAAGCTTTCTTT | CASSPSMSTEAFF
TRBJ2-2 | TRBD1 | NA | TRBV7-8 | TGTGCCAGCAGCCTTACAACGACAGGGACGAACACCGGGGAGCTGTTTTTT | CASSLTTTGTNTGELFF
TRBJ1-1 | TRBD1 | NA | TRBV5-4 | TGTGCCAGCAGCCCCGGGACAGGGGGCGCCGCTGAAGCTTTCTTT | CASSPGTGGAAEAFF
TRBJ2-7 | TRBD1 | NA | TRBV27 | TGTGCCAGCAGTTTGGTCTGGACAGGCTACGAGCAGTACTTC | CASSLVWTGYEQYF
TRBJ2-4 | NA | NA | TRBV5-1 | TGCGCCAGCAGCCCCGGGGAAGCCAAAAACATTCAGTACTTC | CASSPGEAKNIQYF
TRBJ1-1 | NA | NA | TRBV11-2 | TGTGCCAGCAGCTGGGCGACAGCCGACGGGAACACTGAAGCTTTCTTT | CASSWATADGNTEAFF
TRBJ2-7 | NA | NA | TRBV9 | TGTGCCAGCAGCGTTGGGGACGACTCCTACGAGCAGTACTTC | CASSVGDDSYEQYF
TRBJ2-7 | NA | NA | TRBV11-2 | TGTGCCAGCAGCTCAACCTTGACCCACCGCTACGAGCAGTACTTC | CASSSTLTHRYEQYF
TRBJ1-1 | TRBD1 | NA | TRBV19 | TGTGCCAGTAGTAGACAGGGTTTAATGGCTGAAGCTTTCTTT | CASSRQGLMAEAFF
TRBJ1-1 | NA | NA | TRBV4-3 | TGCGCCAGCAGCCTTATCATGAACACTGAAGCTTTCTTT | CASSLIMNTEAFF
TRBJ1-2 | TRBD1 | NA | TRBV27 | TGTGCCAGCAGTTCGCGACAGGGCATCTACACCTTC | CASSSRQGIYTF
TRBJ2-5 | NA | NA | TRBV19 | TGTGTCCTTCTCGGACAGCCCCAAGAGACCCAGTACTTC | CVLLGQPQETQYF
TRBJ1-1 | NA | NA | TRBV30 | TGTGCCTGGACAGCCTACACTGAAGCTTTCTTT | CAWTAYTEAFF
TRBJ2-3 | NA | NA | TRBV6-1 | TGTGCCAGCGAGGCGGGTCAGGGAACAGATACGCAGTATTTT | CASEAGQGTDTQYF
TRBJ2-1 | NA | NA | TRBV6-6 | TGTGCCAGCAGTCTTTGGCTGGGGGGATCCTACAATGAGCAGTTCTTC | CASSLWLGGSYNEQFF
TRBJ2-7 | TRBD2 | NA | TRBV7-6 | TGTGCCAGCAGCTTTGGGACTAGCGGGTCTAACCACGAGCAGTACTTC | CASSFGTSGSNHEQYF
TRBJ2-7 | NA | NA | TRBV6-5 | TGTGCCAGCAGTTACCGCCCTAATGGCCACGAGCAGTACTTC | CASSYRPNGHEQYF
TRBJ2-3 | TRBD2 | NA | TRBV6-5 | TGTGCCAGCAGTTACAAGCTAGCGGCGGCAGATACGCAGTATTTT | CASSYKLAAADTQYF
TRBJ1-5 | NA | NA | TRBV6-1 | TGTGCCAGCTTGGCACTTTATAGCAATCAGCCCCAGCATTTT | CASLALYSNQPQHF
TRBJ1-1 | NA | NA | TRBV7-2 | TGTGCCAGCAGCCCGATTGGGGGGAGGAGGACTGAAGCTTTCTTT | CASSPIGGRRTEAFF
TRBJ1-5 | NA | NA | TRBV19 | TGTGCCAGTACCGGGACACAAGCTCAGCCCCAGCATTTT | CASTGTQAQPQHF
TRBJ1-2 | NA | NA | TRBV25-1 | TGTGCCAGCAGTGACAGGACAGCAAACTATGGCTACACCTTC | CASSDRTANYGYTF
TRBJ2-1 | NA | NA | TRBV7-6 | TGTGCCAGCACCCTAGCAAGAGGGGCTAATGAGCAGTTCTTC | CASTLARGANEQFF
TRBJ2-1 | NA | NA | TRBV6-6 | TGTGCCAGCAGCCTAGCATATGAGCAGTTCTTC | CASSLAYEQFF
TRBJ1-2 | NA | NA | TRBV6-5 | TGTGCCAGCAGTTCCCCCCGGGGACTAGATGGCTACACCTTC | CASSSPRGLDGYTF
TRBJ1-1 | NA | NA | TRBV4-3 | TGCGCCAGCAGCCAAGAGACCCTACGGGCTGAAGCTTTCTTT | CASSQETLRAEAFF
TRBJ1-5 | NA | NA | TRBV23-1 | TGCGCCAGCAGTCGCAGGGCGCTTAATCAGCCCCAGCATTTT | CASSRRALNQPQHF
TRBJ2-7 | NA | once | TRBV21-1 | TGTGCCAGCAGCGCCTACCGGGACAGTCGCTACGAGCAGTACTTC | CASSAYRDSRYEQYF
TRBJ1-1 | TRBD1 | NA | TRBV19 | TGTGCCAGTAGTATAGATTCAGGGGGTCTTACTGAAGCTTTCTTT | CASSIDSGGLTEAFF
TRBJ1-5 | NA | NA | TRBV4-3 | TGCGCCAGCAGCCAAGACCCAGGCCTTAATCAGCCCCAGCATTTT | CASSQDPGLNQPQHF
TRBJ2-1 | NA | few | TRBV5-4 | TGTGCCAGCGGTTACAATGAGCAGTTCTTC | CASGYNEQFF
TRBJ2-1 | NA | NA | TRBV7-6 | TGTGCCAGCGGCCAATGGGGGAGCTACAATGAGCAGTTCTTC | CASGQWGSYNEQFF
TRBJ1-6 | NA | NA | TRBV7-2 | TGTGCCAGCAGCTTAGAACAGAAGAATTCACCCCTCCACTTT | CASSLEQKNSPLHF
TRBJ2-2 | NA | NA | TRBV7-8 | TGTGCCAGCAGCTTCCGCCGAGTTCCGGGTACAATCGGGGAGCTGTTTTTT | CASSFRRVPGTIGELFF
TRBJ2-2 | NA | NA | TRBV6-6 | TGTGCCAGCAGTCTTATGGGAGCCACCGGGGAGCTGTTTTTT | CASSLMGATGELFF
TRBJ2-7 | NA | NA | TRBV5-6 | TGTGCCAGCAGCTTGTATAACTACGAGCAGTACTTC | CASSLYNYEQYF
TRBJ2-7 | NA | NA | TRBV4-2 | TGTGCCAGCAGCCAGATAACGGGGACCTACTACGAGCAGTACTTC | CASSQITGTYYEQYF
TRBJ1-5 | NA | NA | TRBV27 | TGTGCCAGCAGTTTAGGCGGAGGTTACAGGATCCAGCCCCAGCATTTT | CASSLGGGYRIQPQHF
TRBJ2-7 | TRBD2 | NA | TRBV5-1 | TGCGCCAGCAGCTTCAATAGCGGGAGGGAACAGAATCACGAGCAGTACTTC | CASSFNSGREQNHEQYF
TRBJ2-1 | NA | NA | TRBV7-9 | TGTGCCAGCAGCTTACCCTCCGATGAGCAGTTCTTC | CASSLPSDEQFF
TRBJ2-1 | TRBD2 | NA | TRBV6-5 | TGTGCCAGCAGTTGGGGGAGCGGGGCCGGATATCCGCAGTTCTTC | CASSWGSGAGYPQFF
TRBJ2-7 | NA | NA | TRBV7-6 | TGTGCCAGCAGCTTAGCAGGGGAAACCTACGAGCAGTACTTC | CASSLAGETYEQYF
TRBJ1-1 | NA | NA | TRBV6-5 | TGTGCCAGCAGTTACTCCTCCGGGAAGAACACTGAAGCTTTCTTT | CASSYSSGKNTEAFF
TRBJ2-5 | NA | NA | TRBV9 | TGTGCCAGCAGTGCAGGGTTGGGGCGAGAGACCCAGTACTTC | CASSAGLGRETQYF